The source of this T cell receptor (beta chain) is a study of shared clonotypes between healthy human individuals (dated by TCRdb to 2018 to 2020). Broadly, across the study: Three men and two women, aged 18 to 49 years, made up the cohort. To increase sequencing depth and limit assay-specific biases, different laboratories used diverse techniques to prepare libraries and sequence TCR repertoires. For each donor, three plates each were used for CD4 naive and CD4 memory, two plates were used for CD8 naive, and one plate was used for CD8 memory. Per donor, leukapheresis produced somewhere between about 0.9 and 9.5 billion PBMCs. To estimate repertoire size and how much clonotypes are shared between individuals, the study performed deep sequencing of blood TCR repertoires from five healthy adults. Points the paper makes about the study in general: The genetic and exposure-history diversity represented was limited by the small number of donors. Rarefaction of sorted-subset datasets indicated incomplete sequencing despite the large sequencing depth. Pairwise subsampling indicated that sequencing depth was expected to affect the degree of clonotype sharing among donors. When several donors were compared, the shared fraction of clonotypes was approximately 5% for naive CD4, approximately 3.3% for naive CD8, 2% to 2.5% for memory CD4, and 0.3% to 0.5% for memory CD8. Estimated clonotype richness was generally larger for naive than for memory subsets. Compared with non-shared clonotypes, the clonotypes found in all four sorted-subset donors had higher generation probabilities. Sampling was limited to blood, and TCR repertoires in tissue likely differ from TCR repertoires in blood.

Donors were healthy HIV-negative adults with no recently reported acute infections or vaccinations. All donors were Caucasian adults living in Nashville, Tennessee, USA. CD4+ T cells were enriched through magnetic negative selection, after which naive cells were positively selected on CD45RA and the remaining negative fraction served as the memory subset. After blood collection by leukapheresis, PBMCs were isolated using Ficoll-Histopaque density gradient centrifugation and then cryopreserved in the vapor phase of liquid nitrogen. Purity and quantity of every magnetically sorted T cell population were checked by analytical flow cytometry. From each sorted fraction, genomic DNA was isolated and quantified by UV absorbance on a Nanodrop 2000c. TCR CDR3 regions were amplified from genomic DNA by multiplex PCR using the deep immunoSEQ assay. Extracted genomic DNA from each cell subset was distributed evenly across all wells of several immunoSEQ 96-well plates, and each plate was treated as a replicate. For sorted subsets, approximately 210 ng of genomic DNA, equivalent to 30,000 or so T cell genomes, went into each replicate PCR. The purified libraries were quantified using a Qubit 3.0 fluorometer, sized with a Bioanalyzer 2100, and then quantified again using the KAPA Library Quantification kit. Every immunoSEQ 96-well plate was sequenced on a dedicated single-read 150-cycle Illumina NextSeq 550 flow cell. On the authors' methods: The immunoSEQ output contained only junctional sequences without quality scores, so filtering could not match that applied to full-length reads. To assign V/J genes and CDR3, sequences were annotated using PyIR, a Python wrapper for IgBLAST v1.9, with IMGT germline references. Reads with weak V/J assignments (E-value above 1e-6), missing CDR3, stop codons, out-of-frame junctions, or ambiguous translated residues were removed. A V3J clonotype was defined by an identical inferred V gene, J gene, and CDR3 amino acid sequence. The percentage overlap between two repertoires was calculated by dividing the number of shared unique clonotypes by the size of the smaller repertoire. Three approaches were used to assess repertoire richness: RTK rarefaction, the Chao1 estimator, and Recon v2.1 estimates of unobserved clonotypes. For all TCRbeta clonotypes obtained by the gDNA method from a handful of donors, generation probabilities were computed with OLGA. Here the immuneACCESS table is served through TCRdb, limited to in-frame sequences with V and J called. Missing clones are a known gap in these copies; in checked studies unresolved V genes cover under half, and the rest lacks a known reason. Clonal size and the V and J genes are those of that table, whereas D and trimming came from the DNA. This sample gives 2 million to 2.5 million clones in total; approximately 90% of them show up just once. 0.3% to 0.45% of the sample is in the top ten clones.

Including cysteine and phenylalanine, the CDR3 has 13 amino acids. Only CDR3 DNA is held: 39 bases, read in frame from base 1. V loses 8 bases, J loses 8 bases, and the germline ends lie 15 bases apart. The germline V gene yields SGHTA for CDR1 and FQGNSA for CDR2. In the case of this clone: Its antigen is not yet known. No base quality information exists; no much larger clone differs at one position.

The specimen sequenced was naive CD4+ T cells from PBMCs. The meaning of the sample's cell subset or site label: CD45RA+ positively selected. The sequence joins TRBV7-2 to TRBJ1-4, and TRBD1 may be the D gene, going by 5 matching bases. The sequence came from a man aged 18 to 29 in good health. Some clones in this sample may be carry-over from other donors' samples. The DNA reads as follows: TGTGCCAGCGGACCGGGGGGAGGAGAAAAACTGTTTTTT. This codes for CASGPGGGEKLFF.